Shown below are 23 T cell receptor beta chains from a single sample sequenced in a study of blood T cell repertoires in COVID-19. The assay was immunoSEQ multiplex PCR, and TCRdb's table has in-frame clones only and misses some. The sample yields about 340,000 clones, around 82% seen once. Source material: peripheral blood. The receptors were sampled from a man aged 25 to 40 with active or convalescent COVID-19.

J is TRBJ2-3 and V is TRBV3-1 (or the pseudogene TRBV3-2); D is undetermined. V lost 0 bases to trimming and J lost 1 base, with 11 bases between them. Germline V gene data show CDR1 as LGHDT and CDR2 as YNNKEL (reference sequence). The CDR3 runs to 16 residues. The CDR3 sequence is CASSQDFRAGTDTQYF. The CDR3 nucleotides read TGTGCCAGCAGCCAAGATTTCCGAGCTGGCACAGATACGCAGTATTTT.

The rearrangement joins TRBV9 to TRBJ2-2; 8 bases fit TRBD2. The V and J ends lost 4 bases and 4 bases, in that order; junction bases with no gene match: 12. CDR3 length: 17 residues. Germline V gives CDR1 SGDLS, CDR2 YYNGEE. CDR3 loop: CASSPRGRGAVTGELFF. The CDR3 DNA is TGTGCCAGCAGCCCGAGAGGGCGGGGGGCTGTCACCGGGGAGCTGTTTTTT.

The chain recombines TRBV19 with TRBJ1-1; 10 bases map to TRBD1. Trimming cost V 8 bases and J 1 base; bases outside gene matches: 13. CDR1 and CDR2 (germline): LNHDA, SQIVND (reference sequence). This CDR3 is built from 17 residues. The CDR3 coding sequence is TGTGCCAGTGCTAGAGGGGACAGGGGAGACCAGAACACTGAAGCTTTCTTT. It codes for CASARGDRGDQNTEAFF.

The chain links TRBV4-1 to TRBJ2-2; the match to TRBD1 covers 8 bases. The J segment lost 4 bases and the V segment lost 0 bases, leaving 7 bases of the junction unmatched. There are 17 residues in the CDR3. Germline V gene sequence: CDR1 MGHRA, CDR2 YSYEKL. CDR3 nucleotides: TGCGCCAGCAGCCAAGATCCTACGGGACAGGCCACCGGGGAGCTGTTTTTT. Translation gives CASSQDPTGQATGELFF.

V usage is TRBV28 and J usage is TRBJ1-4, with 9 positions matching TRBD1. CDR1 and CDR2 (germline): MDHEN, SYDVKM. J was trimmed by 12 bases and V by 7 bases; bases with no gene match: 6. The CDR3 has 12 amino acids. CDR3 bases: TGTGCCAGCACCGAACAGGGGGCGGAACTGTTTTTT. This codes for CASTEQGAELFF.

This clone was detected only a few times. CDR3 in amino acids: CAWSGGSTNEKLFF. The CDR3 region has the DNA TGTGCCTGGAGTGGAGGCAGTACTAATGAAAAACTGTTTTTT. This chain connects TRBV30 to TRBJ1-4; D not resolved. Trimming removed 1 base from V and 2 bases from J, with 8 bases in between. This CDR3 region has 14 residues. Per the germline V gene, CDR1 is GTSNPN and CDR2 is SVGIG (reference sequence).

The CDR3 protein is CASSTQTGGFNYEQYF. CDR3 DNA sequence: TGTGCCAGCAGCACGCAAACAGGGGGATTTAACTACGAGCAGTACTTC. The chain recombines TRBV11-3 with TRBJ2-7; 8 nucleotides line up with TRBD1. This CDR3 has 16 residues. V trimming: 5 bases; J trimming: 3 bases; junction bases outside the gene matches: 12. Germline assignment: CDR1 SGHNT and CDR2 YENEEA.

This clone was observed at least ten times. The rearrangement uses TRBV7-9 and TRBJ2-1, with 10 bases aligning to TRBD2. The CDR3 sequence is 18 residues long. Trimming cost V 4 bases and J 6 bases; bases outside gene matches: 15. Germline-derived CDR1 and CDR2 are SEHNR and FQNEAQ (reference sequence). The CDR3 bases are TGTGCCAGCAGCTCCTCCGGGACTAGCGTTCTACAGGGCAATGAGCAGTTCTTC. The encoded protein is CASSSSGTSVLQGNEQFF.

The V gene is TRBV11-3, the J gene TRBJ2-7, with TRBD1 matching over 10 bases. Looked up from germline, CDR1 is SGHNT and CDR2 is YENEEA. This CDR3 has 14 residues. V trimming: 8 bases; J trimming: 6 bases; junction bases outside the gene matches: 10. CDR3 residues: CASHIGTGASEQYF. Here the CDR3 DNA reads TGTGCCAGCCACATTGGGACAGGGGCTTCCGAGCAGTACTTC.

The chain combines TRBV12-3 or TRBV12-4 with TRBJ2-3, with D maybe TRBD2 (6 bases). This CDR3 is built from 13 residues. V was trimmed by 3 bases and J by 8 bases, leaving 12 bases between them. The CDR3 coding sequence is TGTGCCAGCAGTTTTTTCGAGGAGGGTACGCAGTATTTT. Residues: CASSFFEEGTQYF.

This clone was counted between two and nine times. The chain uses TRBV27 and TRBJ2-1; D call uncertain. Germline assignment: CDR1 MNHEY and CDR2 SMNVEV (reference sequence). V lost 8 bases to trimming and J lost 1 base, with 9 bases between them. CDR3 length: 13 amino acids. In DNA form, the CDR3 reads TGTGCCAGCTCGGCGGCATCCTACAATGAGCAGTTCTTC. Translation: CASSAASYNEQFF.

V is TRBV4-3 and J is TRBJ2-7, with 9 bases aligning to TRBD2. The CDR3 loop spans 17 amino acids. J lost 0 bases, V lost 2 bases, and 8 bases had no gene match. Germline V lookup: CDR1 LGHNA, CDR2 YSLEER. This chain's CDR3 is CASSQLWTSEISYEQYF. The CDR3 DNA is TGCGCCAGCAGCCAACTTTGGACTAGCGAGATCTCCTACGAGCAGTACTTC.

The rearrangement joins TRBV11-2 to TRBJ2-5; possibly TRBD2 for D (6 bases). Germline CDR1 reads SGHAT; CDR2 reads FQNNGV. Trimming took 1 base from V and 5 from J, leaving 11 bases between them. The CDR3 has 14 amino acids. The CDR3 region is CASSLGTGVETQYF. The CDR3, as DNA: TGTGCCAGCAGCTTAGGAACGGGGGTGGAGACCCAGTACTTC.

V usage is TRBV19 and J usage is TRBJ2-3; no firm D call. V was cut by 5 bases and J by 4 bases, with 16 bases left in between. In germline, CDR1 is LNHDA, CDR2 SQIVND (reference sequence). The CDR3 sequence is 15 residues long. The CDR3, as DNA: TGTGCCAGTAGTGACCGGGTCCTCCGGGCAGATACGCAGTATTTT. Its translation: CASSDRVLRADTQYF.

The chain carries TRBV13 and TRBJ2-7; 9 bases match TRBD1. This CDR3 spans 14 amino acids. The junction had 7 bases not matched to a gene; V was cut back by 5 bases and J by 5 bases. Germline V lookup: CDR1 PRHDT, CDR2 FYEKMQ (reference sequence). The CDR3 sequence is CASSPGTGSDEQYF. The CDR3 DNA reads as TGTGCCAGCAGCCCCGGGACAGGGTCGGACGAGCAGTACTTC.

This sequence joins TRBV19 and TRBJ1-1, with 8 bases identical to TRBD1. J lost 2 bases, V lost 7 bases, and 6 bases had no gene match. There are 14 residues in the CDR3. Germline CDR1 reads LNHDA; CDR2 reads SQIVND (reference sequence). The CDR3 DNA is TGTGCCAGTACTATGACAGGGGACAACACTGAAGCTTTCTTT. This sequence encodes CASTMTGDNTEAFF.

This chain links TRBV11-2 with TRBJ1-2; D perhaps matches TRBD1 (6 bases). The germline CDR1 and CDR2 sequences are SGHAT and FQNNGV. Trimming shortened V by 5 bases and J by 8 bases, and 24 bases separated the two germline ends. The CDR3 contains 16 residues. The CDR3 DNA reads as TGTGCCAGCAGCACCCTACAGGGCCCCCATGGGAAGGGCTACACCTTC. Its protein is CASSTLQGPHGKGYTF.

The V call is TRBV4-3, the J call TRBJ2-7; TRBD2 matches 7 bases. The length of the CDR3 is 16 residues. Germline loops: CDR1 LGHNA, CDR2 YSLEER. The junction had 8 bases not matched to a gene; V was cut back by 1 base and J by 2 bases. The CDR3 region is CASSQGVAGVAYEQYF. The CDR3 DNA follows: TGCGCCAGCAGCCAAGGAGTGGCGGGGGTGGCCTACGAGCAGTACTTC.

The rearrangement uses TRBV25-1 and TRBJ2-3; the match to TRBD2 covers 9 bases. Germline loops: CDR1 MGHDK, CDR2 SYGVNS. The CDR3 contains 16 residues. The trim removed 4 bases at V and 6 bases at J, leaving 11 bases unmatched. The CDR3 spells CASSGYAGGPRDTQYF. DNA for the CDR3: TGTGCCAGCAGTGGGTACGCGGGAGGGCCAAGGGATACGCAGTATTTT. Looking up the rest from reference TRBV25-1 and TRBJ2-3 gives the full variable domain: EADIYQTPRYLVIGTGKKITLECSQTMGHDKMYWYQQDPGMELHLIHYSYGVNSTEKGDLSSESTVSRIRTEHFPLTLESARPSHTSQYLCASSGYAGGPRDTQYFGPGTRLTVL.

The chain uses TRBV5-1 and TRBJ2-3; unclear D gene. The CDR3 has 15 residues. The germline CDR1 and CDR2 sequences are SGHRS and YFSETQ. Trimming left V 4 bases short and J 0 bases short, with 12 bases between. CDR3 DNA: TGCGCCAGCAGCCTTCAGGTTCCTAGCACAGATACGCAGTATTTT. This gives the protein CASSLQVPSTDTQYF.

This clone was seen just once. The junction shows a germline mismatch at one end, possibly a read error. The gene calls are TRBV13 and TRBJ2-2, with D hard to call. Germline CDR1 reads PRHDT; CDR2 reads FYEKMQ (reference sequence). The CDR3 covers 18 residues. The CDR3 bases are TGTGCCAGCAGCCTAGGGCGATTTACCTATCTGAACACCGGGGAGCTGTTTTTT. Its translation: CASSLGRFTYLNTGELFF.

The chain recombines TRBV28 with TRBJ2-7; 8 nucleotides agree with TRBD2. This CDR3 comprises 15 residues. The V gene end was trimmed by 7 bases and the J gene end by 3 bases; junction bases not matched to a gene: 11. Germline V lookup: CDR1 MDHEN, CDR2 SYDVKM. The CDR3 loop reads CASKEAPGRGYEQYF. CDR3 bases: TGTGCCAGCAAGGAGGCCCCCGGGAGGGGCTACGAGCAGTACTTC.

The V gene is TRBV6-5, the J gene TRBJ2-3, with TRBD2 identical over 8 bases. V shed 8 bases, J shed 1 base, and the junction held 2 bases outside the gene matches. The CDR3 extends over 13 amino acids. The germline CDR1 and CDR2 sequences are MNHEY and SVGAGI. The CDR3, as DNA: TGTGCCAGCCTCGGGGGGGGCACAGATACGCAGTATTTT. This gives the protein CASLGGGTDTQYF.